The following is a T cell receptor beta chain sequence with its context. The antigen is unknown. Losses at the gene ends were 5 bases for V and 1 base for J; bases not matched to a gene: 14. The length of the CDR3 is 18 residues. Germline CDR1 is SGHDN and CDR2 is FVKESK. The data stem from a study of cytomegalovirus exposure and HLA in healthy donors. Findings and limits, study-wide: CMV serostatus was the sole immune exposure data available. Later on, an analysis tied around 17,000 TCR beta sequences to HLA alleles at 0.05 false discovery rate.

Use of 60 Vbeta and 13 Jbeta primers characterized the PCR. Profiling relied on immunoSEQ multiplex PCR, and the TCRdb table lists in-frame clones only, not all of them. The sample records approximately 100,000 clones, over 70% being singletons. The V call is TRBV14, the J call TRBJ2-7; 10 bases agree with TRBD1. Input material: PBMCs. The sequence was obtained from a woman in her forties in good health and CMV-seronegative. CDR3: CASSGPGQGPFSSYEQYF. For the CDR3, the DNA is TGTGCCAGCAGCGGGCCGGGACAGGGGCCTTTTAGTTCCTACGAGCAGTACTTC.